Below are 15 T cell receptor beta chains sequenced from a single sample in a study of OX40 agonist ivuxolimab in advanced cancers. Sequencing used immunoSEQ multiplex PCR; TCRdb keeps in-frame clones, though not all of them. The sample lists more than 60,000 clones; more than 75% were seen once. The input for sequencing was CD4+ or CD8+ T cells sorted from blood, taken in a trial of the OX40 agonist ivuxolimab. The receptors come from an adult with an advanced solid tumor such as melanoma, head and neck, liver or kidney cancer.

V usage is TRBV15 and J usage is TRBJ2-7; 11 nucleotides align to TRBD1. The V gene's germline CDR1 is LNHNV and CDR2 YYDKDF (reference sequence). V lost 0 bases, J lost 7 bases, and 8 bases stayed unmatched. This CDR3 contains 16 residues. The CDR3 nucleotides read TGTGCCACCAGCAGAGATCCGGGGACAGGGGGGTGGGAGCAGTACTTC. Amino acid sequence: CATSRDPGTGGWEQYF.

The chain employs TRBV13 and TRBJ2-2, with TRBD2 matching 10 bases. This CDR3 comprises 17 residues. Germline-derived CDR1 and CDR2 are PRHDT and FYEKMQ (reference sequence). Unmatched junction bases numbered 11, after V lost 5 bases and J lost 5 bases. CDR3 in DNA: TGTGCCAGCAGCCGGACTAGCGGACGGTGGGATACCGGGGAGCTGTTTTTT. Translating it yields CASSRTSGRWDTGELFF.

This clone has a single count. The J gene is TRBJ1-4, the V gene TRBV18; no reliable D call. The V end was cut by 3 bases, the J end by 0 bases, with 14 bases between. The germline gives CDR1 KGHSH, CDR2 LQKENI. The CDR3 is 17 amino acids. The CDR3 reads CASSPPTNKATNEKLFF. The CDR3 DNA is TGTGCCAGCTCACCCCCCACAAACAAGGCAACTAATGAAAAACTGTTTTTT.

The chain combines TRBV28 with TRBJ1-5, with D perhaps matching TRBD1 (6 bases). The germline CDR1 and CDR2 sequences are MDHEN and SYDVKM. The ends were cut back, 3 bases at V and 7 bases at J, with 19 bases in the middle. The CDR3 contains 16 residues. This CDR3 reads CASSLGGAGSRQPQHF. The CDR3 DNA reads TGTGCCAGCAGTTTGGGGGGCGCGGGGAGTCGGCAGCCCCAGCATTTT.

This clone has just one count. The chain recombines TRBV6-1 with TRBJ2-1, with TRBD1 matching 8 bases. From germline, CDR1 is MNHNS and CDR2 SASEGT. V shed 5 bases, J shed 9 bases, and the junction held 9 bases outside the gene matches. The CDR3 is 14 amino acids. CDR3 in amino acids: CASSPGGADPEQFF. CDR3 coding DNA: TGTGCCAGCAGTCCAGGGGGCGCTGACCCTGAGCAGTTCTTC.

The chain employs TRBV5-1 and TRBJ2-1, with unresolved D. The V end lost 3 bases, the J end lost 0 bases, and 16 bases lay between the germline ends. Looked up from germline, CDR1 is SGHRS and CDR2 is YFSETQ. The CDR3 covers 17 residues. CDR3 residues: CASSSDTVSSSYNEQFF. The CDR3 nucleotides are TGCGCCAGCAGCTCAGACACAGTCTCGAGCTCCTACAATGAGCAGTTCTTC. Complete variable domain (other parts from reference TRBV5-1 and TRBJ2-1): KAGVTQTPRYLIKTRGQQVTLSCSPISGHRSVSWYQQTPGQGLQFLFEYFSETQRNKGNFPGRFSGRQFSNSRSEMNVSTLELGDSALYLCASSSDTVSSSYNEQFFGPGTRLTVL.

The chain recombines TRBV6-1 with TRBJ2-3; D is possibly TRBD1 (6 bases). V lost 2 bases to trimming and J lost 2 bases, with 11 bases between them. This CDR3 has 15 residues. Germline V gene data show CDR1 as MNHNS and CDR2 as SASEGT. CDR3 residues: CASSERQGTTDTQYF. As DNA, the CDR3 is TGTGCCAGCAGTGAAAGGCAGGGGACCACAGATACGCAGTATTTT.

Regarding this clone: The sample contains more than one DNA sequence encoding this CDR3. This sequence joins TRBV4-3 and TRBJ1-2, with D possibly matching TRBD1 (5 bases). CDR1 is LGHNA and CDR2 is YSLEER in the germline V gene. This CDR3 comprises 15 residues. Trimming removed 3 bases from V and 4 bases from J, with 15 bases in between. CDR3 sequence reads: CASSQDRGPIYGYTF. CDR3 DNA: TGCGCCAGCAGCCAGGACCGGGGACCGATCTATGGCTACACCTTC.

This chain joins TRBV4-1 and TRBJ1-5, with TRBD1 as a possible D gene (6 bases). Looked up from germline, CDR1 is MGHRA and CDR2 is YSYEKL. The CDR3 covers 19 residues. V dropped 0 bases and J dropped 1 base, with 19 bases sitting between them. CDR3 nucleotide sequence: TGCGCCAGCAGCCAAGAAGGTTTCGGGGGGGCGGGGAGCAATCAGCCCCAGCATTTT. It encodes CASSQEGFGGAGSNQPQHF.

The chain is built from TRBV27 and TRBJ2-7; the match to TRBD1 covers 7 bases. V lost 3 bases, J lost 2 bases, and 4 bases stayed unmatched. The CDR3 has 14 residues. Germline V gene data show CDR1 as MNHEY and CDR2 as SMNVEV (reference sequence). This chain's CDR3 is CASSFRGTAYEQYF. CDR3 coding DNA: TGTGCCAGCAGTTTCCGAGGGACAGCCTACGAGCAGTACTTC.

CDR3 nucleotides: TGCAGCGCCCAGACTAGCGTCGGGACCCAGTACTTC. It translates to CSAQTSVGTQYF. The chain recombines TRBV29-1 with TRBJ2-5; 8 bases agree with TRBD2. The germline V gene has CDR1 SQVTM and CDR2 ANQGSEA. The CDR3 extends over 12 amino acids. J was trimmed by 7 bases and V by 7 bases; bases with no gene match: 8.

In this sample, this clone turned up a few times. This sequence joins TRBV28 and TRBJ2-7; D gene ambiguous. V was shortened by 8 bases and J by 3 bases, with 8 bases between the two germline ends. CDR3 length equals 11 residues. Germline V lookup: CDR1 MDHEN, CDR2 SYDVKM. The CDR3 protein is CASAVYYEQYF. The CDR3 region has the DNA TGTGCCAGCGCAGTTTACTACGAGCAGTACTTC.

The V call is TRBV19, the J call TRBJ1-2, with a tentative D call TRBD1 (6 bases). Trimming took off 5 bases at V and 6 bases at J, with 19 bases between the two ends. CDR3 length equals 15 residues. Germline lookup yields CDR1 LNHDA and CDR2 SQIVND (reference sequence). CDR3 sequence reads: CASSLQVGANDGYTF. CDR3 bases: TGTGCCAGTAGTCTCCAGGTGGGGGCTAATGATGGCTACACCTTC. The full variable domain, completed using reference TRBV19 and TRBJ1-2, is DGGITQSPKYLFRKEGQNVTLSCEQNLNHDAMYWYRQDPGQGLRLIYYSQIVNDFQKGDIAEGYSVSREKKESFPLTVTSAQKNPTAFYLCASSLQVGANDGYTFGSGTRLTVV.

The chain uses TRBV6-6 and TRBJ2-7; 9 positions match TRBD2. V dropped 5 bases and J dropped 0; count of bases not matched to a gene: 2. The germline V gene encodes CDR1 MNHNY and CDR2 SVGAGI (reference sequence). The CDR3 spans 14 residues. The CDR3 DNA is TGTGCCAGCAGTGATAGCGGGAGCTCCTACGAGCAGTACTTC. Translation: CASSDSGSSYEQYF.

The chain links TRBV19 to TRBJ1-2; the match to TRBD1 covers 7 bases. Losses at the gene ends were 5 bases for V and 2 bases for J; bases not matched to a gene: 5. The CDR3 sequence is 14 residues long. The germline V gene has CDR1 LNHDA and CDR2 SQIVND (reference sequence). The CDR3 here is CASSPLRGNYGYTF. The CDR3 coding sequence is TGTGCCAGTAGTCCACTCAGGGGGAACTATGGCTACACCTTC.